This T cell receptor (beta chain) was profiled in a study of shared clonotypes between healthy human individuals. This CDR3 has 14 residues. Losses at the gene ends were 5 bases for V and 4 bases for J; bases not matched to a gene: 7. CDR1 SGHAT and CDR2 FQNNGV come from the germline V gene. Using immunoSEQ multiplex PCR, the repertoire was profiled, and TCRdb retains in-frame clones only, with some absent. Seen here are some 800,000 clones, 80% to 95% observed once, and the top ten hold around 24%. It was CD45RO-negative cells, positively selected for CCR7, that made up naive CD8 cells, with terminally differentiated effector memory CD45RA+ cells excluded.

The V and J genes are TRBV11-2 and TRBJ2-5; 7 bases are a match to TRBD1. This clonotype was sampled from a man aged 30 to 39 in good health. The source material was naive CD8+ T cells sorted from blood. The CDR3 is CASSSWDSRETQYF. The CDR3 coding sequence is TGTGCCAGCAGCAGTTGGGACAGTAGAGAGACCCAGTACTTC.